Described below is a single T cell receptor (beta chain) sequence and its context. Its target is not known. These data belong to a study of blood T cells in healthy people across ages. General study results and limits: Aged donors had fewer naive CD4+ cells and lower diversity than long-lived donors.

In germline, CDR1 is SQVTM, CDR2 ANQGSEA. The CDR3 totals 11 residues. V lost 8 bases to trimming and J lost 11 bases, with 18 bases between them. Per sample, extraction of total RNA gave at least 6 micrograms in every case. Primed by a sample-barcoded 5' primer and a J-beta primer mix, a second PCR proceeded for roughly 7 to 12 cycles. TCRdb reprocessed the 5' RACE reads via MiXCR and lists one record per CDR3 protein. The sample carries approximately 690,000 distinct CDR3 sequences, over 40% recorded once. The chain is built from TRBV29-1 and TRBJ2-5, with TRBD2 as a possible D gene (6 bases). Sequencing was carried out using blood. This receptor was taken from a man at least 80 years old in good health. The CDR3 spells CSMGGGNEQYF. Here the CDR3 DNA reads TGCAGCATGGGGGGTGGGAATGAGCAGTACTTC.